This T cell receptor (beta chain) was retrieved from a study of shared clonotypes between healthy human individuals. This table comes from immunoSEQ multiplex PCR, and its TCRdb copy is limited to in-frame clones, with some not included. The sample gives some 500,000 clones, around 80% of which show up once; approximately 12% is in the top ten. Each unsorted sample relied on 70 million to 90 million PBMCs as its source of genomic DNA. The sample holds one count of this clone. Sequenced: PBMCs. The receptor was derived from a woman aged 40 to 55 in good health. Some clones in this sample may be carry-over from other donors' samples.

In nucleotides, the CDR3 is TGTGCCAGCAGTGAAGTAGGGGCAGGGGGCGCCCGGGAGACCCAGTACTTC. Encoded protein: CASSEVGAGGARETQYF. The gene calls are TRBV6-1 and TRBJ2-5; 8 nucleotides line up with TRBD1. Germline V gene sequence: CDR1 MNHNS, CDR2 SASEGT. V was clipped by 1 base and J by 5 bases; unmatched bases: 12. The CDR3 is made up of 17 amino acids.